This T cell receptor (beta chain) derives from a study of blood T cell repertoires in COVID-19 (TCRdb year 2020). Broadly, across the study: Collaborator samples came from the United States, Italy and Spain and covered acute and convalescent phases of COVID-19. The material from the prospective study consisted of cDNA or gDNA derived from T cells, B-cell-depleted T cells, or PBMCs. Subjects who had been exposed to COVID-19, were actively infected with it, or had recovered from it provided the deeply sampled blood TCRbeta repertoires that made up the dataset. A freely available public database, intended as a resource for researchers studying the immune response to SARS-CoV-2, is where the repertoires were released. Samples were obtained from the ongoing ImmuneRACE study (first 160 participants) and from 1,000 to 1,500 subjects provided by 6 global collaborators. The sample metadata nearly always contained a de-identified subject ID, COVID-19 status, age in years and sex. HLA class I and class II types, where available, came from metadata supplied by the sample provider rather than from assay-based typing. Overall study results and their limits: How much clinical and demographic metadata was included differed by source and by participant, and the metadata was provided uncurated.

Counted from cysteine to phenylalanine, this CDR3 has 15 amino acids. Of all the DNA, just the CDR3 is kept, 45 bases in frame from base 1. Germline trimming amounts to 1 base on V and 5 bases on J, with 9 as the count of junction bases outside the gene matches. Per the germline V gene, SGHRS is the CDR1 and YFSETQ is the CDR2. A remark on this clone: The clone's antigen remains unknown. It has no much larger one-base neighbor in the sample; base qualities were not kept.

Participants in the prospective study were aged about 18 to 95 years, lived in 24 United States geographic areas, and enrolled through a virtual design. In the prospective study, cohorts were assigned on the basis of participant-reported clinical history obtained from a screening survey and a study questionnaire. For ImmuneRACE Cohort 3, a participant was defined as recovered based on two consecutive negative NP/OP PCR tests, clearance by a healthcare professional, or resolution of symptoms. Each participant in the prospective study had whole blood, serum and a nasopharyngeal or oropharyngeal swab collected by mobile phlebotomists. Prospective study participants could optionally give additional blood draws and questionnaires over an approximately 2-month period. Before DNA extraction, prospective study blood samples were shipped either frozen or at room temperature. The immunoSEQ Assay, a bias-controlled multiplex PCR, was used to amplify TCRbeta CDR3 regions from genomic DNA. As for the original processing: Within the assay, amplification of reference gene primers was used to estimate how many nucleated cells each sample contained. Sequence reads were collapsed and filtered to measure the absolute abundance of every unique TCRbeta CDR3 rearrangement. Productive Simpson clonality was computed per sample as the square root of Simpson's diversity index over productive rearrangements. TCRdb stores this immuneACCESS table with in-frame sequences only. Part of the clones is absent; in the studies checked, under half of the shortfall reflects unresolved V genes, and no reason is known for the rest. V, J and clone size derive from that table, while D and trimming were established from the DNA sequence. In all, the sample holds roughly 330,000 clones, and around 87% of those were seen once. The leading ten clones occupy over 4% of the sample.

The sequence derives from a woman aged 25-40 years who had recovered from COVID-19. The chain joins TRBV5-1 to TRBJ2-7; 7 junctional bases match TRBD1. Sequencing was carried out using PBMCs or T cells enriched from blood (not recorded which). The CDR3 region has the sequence CASSLKQGLFHEQYF. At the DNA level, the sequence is TGCGCCAGCAGCTTGAAACAGGGGCTTTTCCACGAGCAGTACTTC.